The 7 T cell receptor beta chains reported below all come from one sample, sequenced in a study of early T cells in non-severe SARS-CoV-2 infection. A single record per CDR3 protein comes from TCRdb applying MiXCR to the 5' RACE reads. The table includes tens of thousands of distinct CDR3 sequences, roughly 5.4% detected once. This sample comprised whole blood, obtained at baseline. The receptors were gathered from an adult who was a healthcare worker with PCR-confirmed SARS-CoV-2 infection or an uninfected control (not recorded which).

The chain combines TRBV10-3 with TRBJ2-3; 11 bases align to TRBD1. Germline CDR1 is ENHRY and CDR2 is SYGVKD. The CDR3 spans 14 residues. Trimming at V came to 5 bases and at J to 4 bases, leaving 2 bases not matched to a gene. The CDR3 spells CAISQGQGADTQYF. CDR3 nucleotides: TGTGCCATCAGTCAGGGACAGGGGGCAGATACGCAGTATTTT.

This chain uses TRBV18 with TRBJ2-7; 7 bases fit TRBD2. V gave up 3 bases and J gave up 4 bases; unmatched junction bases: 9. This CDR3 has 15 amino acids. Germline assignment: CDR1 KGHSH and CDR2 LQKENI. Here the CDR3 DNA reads TGTGCCAGCTCACCCCCTGGGCTAGCGGAATACGAGCAGTACTTC. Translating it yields CASSPPGLAEYEQYF.

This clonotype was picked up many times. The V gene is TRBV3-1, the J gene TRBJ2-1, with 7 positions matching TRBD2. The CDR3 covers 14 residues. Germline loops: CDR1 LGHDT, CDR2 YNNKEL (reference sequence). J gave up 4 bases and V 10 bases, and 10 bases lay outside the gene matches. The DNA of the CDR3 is TGTGCCACCTCAGGAAGGACTAGTTACAATGAGCAGTTCTTC. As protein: CATSGRTSYNEQFF.

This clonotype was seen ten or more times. CDR3 sequence: CASSSTGQGAEDTQYF. CDR3 in DNA: TGTGCCAGCAGTTCGACGGGACAGGGGGCTGAAGATACGCAGTATTTT. The chain employs TRBV28 and TRBJ2-3; 12 bases map to TRBD1. Germline CDR1 reads MDHEN; CDR2 reads SYDVKM. V was pared by 4 bases and J by 5 bases, with 7 bases of the junction left unmatched. The CDR3 sequence is 16 residues long.

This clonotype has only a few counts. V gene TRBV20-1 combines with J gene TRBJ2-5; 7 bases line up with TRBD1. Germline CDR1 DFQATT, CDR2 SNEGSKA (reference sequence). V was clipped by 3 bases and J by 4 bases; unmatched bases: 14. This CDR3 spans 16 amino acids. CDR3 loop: CSASTMGTAIGETQYF. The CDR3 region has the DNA TGCAGTGCTAGTACTATGGGGACAGCCATCGGAGAGACCCAGTACTTC.

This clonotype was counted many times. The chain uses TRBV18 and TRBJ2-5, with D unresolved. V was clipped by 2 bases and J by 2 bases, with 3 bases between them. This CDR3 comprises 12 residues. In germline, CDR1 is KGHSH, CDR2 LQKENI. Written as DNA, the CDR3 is TGTGCCAGCTCACCAGGGCAAGAGACCCAGTACTTC. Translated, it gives CASSPGQETQYF.

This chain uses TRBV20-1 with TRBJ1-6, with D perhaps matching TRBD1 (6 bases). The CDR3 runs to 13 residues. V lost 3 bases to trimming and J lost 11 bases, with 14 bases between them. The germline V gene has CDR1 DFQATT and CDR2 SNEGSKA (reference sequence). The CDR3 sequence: CSARRQGHPPLHF. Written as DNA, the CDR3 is TGCAGTGCTAGGCGGCAGGGACATCCACCCCTCCACTTT.